One and the same sample provided the 25 T cell receptor beta chains below, sequenced in a study of beta chain features in type 1 diabetes. No antigens are known for them. Study conclusions and caveats: Moderate but significant shortening of TCRB CDR3s was recorded in all four CD4+ subsets from Type 1 diabetes patients.

Expressed TCRB transcripts were sequenced, since all the RNA that had been isolated was reverse transcribed. The assay was immunoSEQ multiplex PCR, and TCRdb's table has in-frame clones only and misses some. The sample has about 340,000 clones, roughly a tenth seen once. The sequencing sample was made of central memory CD4+ T cells from blood. The receptors were gathered from a man aged 25 to 40 with type 1 diabetes.

At least ten counts were recorded for this clone. The genes are TRBV27 and TRBJ1-5, with TRBD1 identical over 9 bases. Germline values: CDR1 MNHEY, CDR2 SMNVEV (reference sequence). CDR3 length: 17 amino acids. The V segment lost 4 bases and the J segment 1 base; nucleotides outside the gene matches: 8. The CDR3 loop is CASSSGTGRDSNQPQHF. CDR3 nucleotide sequence: TGTGCCAGCAGTTCCGGGACAGGGAGGGACAGCAATCAGCCCCAGCATTTT.

This clone was seen a handful of times. V and J are TRBV29-1 and TRBJ1-2; D not resolved. Germline V gene lookup returns CDR1 SQVTM and CDR2 ANQGSEA. V dropped 4 bases and J dropped 1 base, with 7 bases sitting between them. CDR3 length: 12 residues. CDR3: CSVVVDNYGYTF. CDR3 nucleotides: TGCAGCGTTGTCGTGGATAACTATGGCTACACCTTC.

This clone turned up a few times. This chain uses TRBV2 with TRBJ1-2; D is possibly TRBD1 (6 bases). With 2 bases removed from V and 7 bases from J, the gap between germline ends came to 14 bases. The CDR3 has 14 residues. Germline CDR1 and CDR2: SNHLY and FYNNEI. The DNA of the CDR3 is TGTGCCAGCAGTGAACTTATAACAGGGAGTGGCTACACCTTC. Amino acid sequence: CASSELITGSGYTF.

Turning to this clone: This sample also contains other DNA sequences that code for the same CDR3. This chain uses TRBV4-3 with TRBJ2-3; D uncertain. Trimming took 1 base from V and 3 from J, leaving 8 bases between them. Germline CDR1 reads LGHNA; CDR2 reads YSLEER. The CDR3 has 14 residues. The CDR3 sequence: CASSQGLGTDTQYF. CDR3 nucleotide sequence: TGCGCCAGCAGCCAAGGCTTGGGTACAGATACGCAGTATTTT.

V and J are TRBV28 and TRBJ1-1; the D gene is possibly TRBD1 (5 bases). The CDR3 is 14 amino acids. Per germline, CDR1 MDHEN and CDR2 SYDVKM. Trimming shortened V by 6 bases and J by 0 bases, and 11 bases separated the two germline ends. CDR3 amino acids: CASSIPTVNTEAFF. DNA of the CDR3: TGTGCCAGCAGCATACCGACAGTGAACACTGAAGCTTTCTTT.

The gene calls are TRBV10-3 and TRBJ2-7; the D call may be TRBD1 or TRBD2 (5 bases each). Germline V gene sequence: CDR1 ENHRY, CDR2 SYGVKD. Trimming cost V 8 bases and J 4 bases, with 18 bases left between them. The CDR3 contains 14 residues. This chain's CDR3 is CAIRGTERGYEQYF. The CDR3 DNA reads as TGTGCCATCCGAGGGACGGAGAGAGGTTACGAGCAGTACTTC.

This clone has just a few counts. This chain uses TRBV5-1 with TRBJ1-1; 10 bases fit TRBD1. This CDR3 comprises 15 residues. The trim removed 3 bases at V and 4 bases at J, leaving 6 bases unmatched. CDR1 is SGHRS and CDR2 is YFSETQ in the germline V gene. CDR3 sequence reads: CASSSGTGEGTEAFF. CDR3 bases: TGCGCCAGCAGCTCGGGGACAGGGGAAGGCACTGAAGCTTTCTTT. Full variable domain (outside the CDR3, taken from reference TRBV5-1 and TRBJ1-1): KAGVTQTPRYLIKTRGQQVTLSCSPISGHRSVSWYQQTPGQGLQFLFEYFSETQRNKGNFPGRFSGRQFSNSRSEMNVSTLELGDSALYLCASSSGTGEGTEAFFGQGTRLTVV.

V is TRBV19 and J is TRBJ1-1, with D unresolved. CDR3 size: 14 residues. V was pared by 7 bases and J by 0 bases, with 12 bases between. Germline loops: CDR1 LNHDA, CDR2 SQIVND (reference sequence). The CDR3 spells CASTLRTMNTEAFF. CDR3 sequence (DNA): TGTGCCAGTACCCTTCGGACCATGAACACTGAAGCTTTCTTT.

The table lists this clone with a few counts. The rearrangement links TRBV20-1 to TRBJ1-4; D is ambiguous. V gave up 4 bases and J gave up 13 bases, with 13 bases separating them. Germline V gene sequence: CDR1 DFQATT, CDR2 SNEGSKA (reference sequence). This CDR3 is 11 amino acids long. The CDR3 region is CSANSGLRLFF. CDR3 DNA sequence: TGCAGTGCTAATTCCGGGCTTAGACTGTTTTTT.

The rearrangement uses TRBV5-1 and TRBJ2-3; no reliable D call. V was cut by 4 bases and J by 2 bases, with 5 bases left in between. The CDR3 is 12 amino acids. Germline V gene data show CDR1 as SGHRS and CDR2 as YFSETQ. The CDR3 protein is CASSADTDTQYF. In DNA form, the CDR3 reads TGCGCCAGCAGCGCTGACACAGATACGCAGTATTTT.

This rearrangement joins TRBV28 to TRBJ1-5; D call uncertain. CDR1 and CDR2 (germline): MDHEN, SYDVKM. The CDR3 contains 14 residues. V lost 1 base, J lost 0 bases, and 4 bases lay in between. The CDR3 nucleotides read TGTGCCAGCAGTTTATACGATAGCAATCAGCCCCAGCATTTT. This sequence encodes CASSLYDSNQPQHF.

V gene TRBV6-6 combines with J gene TRBJ2-1, with 9 bases aligning to TRBD1. CDR1 is MNHNY and CDR2 is SVGAGI in the germline V gene (reference sequence). The CDR3 spans 16 residues. V dropped 2 bases and J dropped 4; count of bases not matched to a gene: 6. The CDR3 reads CASSYPTGTGYNEQFF. CDR3 nucleotides: TGTGCCAGCAGTTACCCAACGGGGACAGGGTACAATGAGCAGTTCTTC.

A note on this clone: The sample holds other DNA sequences that translate to the same CDR3. The V gene is TRBV5-4, the J gene TRBJ2-1; D unclear. The CDR3 is 13 residues long. Germline V gene sequence: CDR1 SGHNT, CDR2 YYREEE (reference sequence). V lost 5 bases and J 3 bases, leaving 9 bases between the germline ends. CDR3 residues: CASSYTDYNEQFF. CDR3 DNA sequence: TGTGCCAGCAGTTATACAGACTACAATGAGCAGTTCTTC. The full variable domain, rest sourced from reference TRBV5-4 and TRBJ2-1, is ETGVTQSPTHLIKTRGQQVTLRCSSQSGHNTVSWYQQALGQGPQFIFQYYREEENGRGNFPPRFSGLQFPNYSSELNVNALELDDSALYLCASSYTDYNEQFFGPGTRLTVL.

A few counts support this clone. The same CDR3 arises from other DNA sequences in this sample as well. The gene calls are TRBV7-2 and TRBJ2-5; TRBD1 matches 9 bases. The length of the CDR3 is 14 residues. Germline V CDR1 and CDR2: SGHTA, FQGNSA. The junction had 3 bases not matched to a gene; V was cut back by 5 bases and J by 2 bases. In DNA, the CDR3 is TGTGCCAGCAGCCGCGACAGGGGGCAAGAGACCCAGTACTTC. Its translation: CASSRDRGQETQYF.

The rearrangement links TRBV6-6 to TRBJ1-2, with TRBD1 as a possible D gene (5 bases). The CDR3 has 14 residues. The germline V gene has CDR1 MNHNY and CDR2 SVGAGI (reference sequence). Trimming took 0 bases from V and 2 from J, leaving 7 bases between them. The CDR3 sequence: CASSYSGENYGYTF. The CDR3 nucleotides are TGTGCCAGCAGTTACTCGGGGGAGAACTATGGCTACACCTTC.

This clone has more than one count but fewer than ten. The chain combines TRBV18 with TRBJ2-5; weak D call: TRBD2 (5 bases). The CDR3 has 14 amino acids. Germline lookup yields CDR1 KGHSH and CDR2 LQKENI. The V end was cut by 2 bases, the J end by 7 bases, with 14 bases between. The CDR3: CASSPEGTKGTQYF. The CDR3 DNA is TGTGCCAGCTCACCAGAGGGTACCAAGGGGACCCAGTACTTC.

This clone was observed a handful of times. The chain is built from TRBV4-3 and TRBJ2-1, with D tentatively TRBD2 (6 bases). Germline assignment: CDR1 LGHNA and CDR2 YSLEER. The CDR3 covers 15 residues. V gave up 0 bases and J gave up 4 bases, with 10 bases separating them. CDR3 residues: CASSQERDSYNEQFF. In DNA form, the CDR3 reads TGCGCCAGCAGCCAAGAAAGGGACTCGTACAATGAGCAGTTCTTC.

The rearrangement joins TRBV7-8 to TRBJ2-1; D is unresolved. This CDR3 has 13 residues. V lost 4 bases, J lost 1 base, and 5 bases lay in between. Germline CDR1 and CDR2: SGHVS and FQNEAQ. The CDR3 bases are TGTGCCAGCAGCTCAGATTCCTACAATGAGCAGTTCTTC. Amino acids: CASSSDSYNEQFF.

The chain employs TRBV15 and TRBJ1-5; the D is unclear. The V gene's germline CDR1 is LNHNV and CDR2 YYDKDF (reference sequence). This CDR3 contains 14 residues. V was clipped by 0 bases and J by 4 bases, with 7 bases between them. CDR3 sequence reads: CATSRDSENQPQHF. The CDR3, as DNA: TGTGCCACCAGCAGAGATTCCGAGAATCAGCCCCAGCATTTT.

Worth noting for this clone: Distinct nucleotide sequences in the sample also encode this CDR3. V gene TRBV9 combines with J gene TRBJ2-3; 9 bases agree with TRBD2. Germline loops: CDR1 SGDLS, CDR2 YYNGEE. This CDR3 is 15 amino acids long. The V segment lost 0 bases and the J segment 4 bases; nucleotides outside the gene matches: 3. In DNA form, the CDR3 reads TGTGCCAGCAGCGTAGAAGGCGGGGGGGCAGATACGCAGTATTTT. This sequence encodes CASSVEGGGADTQYF.

This rearrangement joins TRBV29-1 to TRBJ1-4; TRBD1 aligns across 7 bases. J lost 5 bases, V lost 5 bases, and 2 bases had no gene match. The germline V gene encodes CDR1 SQVTM and CDR2 ANQGSEA. The CDR3 runs 12 residues. CDR3 nucleotides: TGCAGCGTTCTGACAGGGAATGAAAAACTGTTTTTT. Amino acid sequence: CSVLTGNEKLFF.

This clone was picked up a small number of times. The gene calls are TRBV7-2 and TRBJ1-6, with D possibly TRBD1 on 5 matching bases. V lost 5 bases to trimming and J lost 10 bases, with 12 bases between them. Per germline, CDR1 SGHTA and CDR2 FQGNSA. CDR3 size: 13 residues. The CDR3 nucleotides read TGTGCCAGCAGCATCAAGGGGATATCACCCCTCCACTTT. Its translation: CASSIKGISPLHF.

There are a few counts of this clone. The chain recombines TRBV5-6 with TRBJ2-7; D gene ambiguous. V lost 4 bases to trimming and J lost 6 bases, with 8 bases between them. The CDR3 spans 11 residues. Germline V gene data show CDR1 as SGHDT and CDR2 as YYEEEE. The CDR3 reads CASSRLSEQYF. CDR3 nucleotide sequence: TGTGCCAGCAGCCGCCTGAGCGAGCAGTACTTC. The full variable domain, completed using reference TRBV5-6 and TRBJ2-7, is DAGVTQSPTHLIKTRGQQVTLRCSPKSGHDTVSWYQQALGQGPQFIFQYYEEEERQRGNFPDRFSGHQFPNYSSELNVNALLLGDSALYLCASSRLSEQYFGPGTRLTVT.

This chain uses TRBV29-1 with TRBJ2-7; TRBD1 aligns across 8 bases. There are 14 residues in the CDR3. Germline-derived CDR1 and CDR2 are SQVTM and ANQGSEA. J was trimmed by 1 base and V by 4 bases; bases with no gene match: 6. The CDR3 nucleotides are TGCAGCGTTGGGCCAGGGGGCAAATCCTACGAGCAGTACTTC. Translating it yields CSVGPGGKSYEQYF.

There are a few counts of this clone. The V gene is TRBV14, the J gene TRBJ2-5; D not resolved. The CDR3 spans 12 residues. In germline, CDR1 is SGHDN, CDR2 FVKESK. Trimming removed 1 base at V and 5 bases at J, with 5 bases between. The DNA for the CDR3 is TGTGCCAGCAGCCAAGGTTACGAGACCCAGTACTTC. As protein: CASSQGYETQYF.